The 11 T cell receptor beta chains below come from one sample, sequenced in a study of blood T cell repertoires in COVID-19. The protocol was immunoSEQ multiplex PCR, while the TCRdb copy is restricted to in-frame clones and leaves out a portion. The data contain roughly 500,000 clones, approximately 85% of them singletons. The sequenced sample was peripheral blood. These receptors were taken from a human donor in a cohort sampled during active COVID-19.

V and J are TRBV19 and TRBJ1-1, with 10 bases matching TRBD1. The CDR3 covers 19 residues. V dropped 7 bases and J dropped 0; count of bases not matched to a gene: 17. Germline V gives CDR1 LNHDA, CDR2 SQIVND (reference sequence). This CDR3 is CASTRQGASPIWMNTEAFF. CDR3 sequence (DNA): TGTGCCAGTACCCGACAGGGGGCCAGTCCTATATGGATGAACACTGAAGCTTTCTTT.

V gene TRBV7-9 combines with J gene TRBJ2-7; D is possibly TRBD1 (5 bases). Trimming cost V 2 bases and J 5 bases, with 13 bases left between them. The CDR3 is 14 amino acids. Germline V gene sequence: CDR1 SEHNR, CDR2 FQNEAQ (reference sequence). CDR3 nucleotides: TGTGCCAGCAGCTTACGAAGGACAAGCGACGAGCAGTACTTC. This codes for CASSLRRTSDEQYF.

The V gene is TRBV6-5, the J gene TRBJ2-7, with TRBD1 matching 7 bases. The CDR3 totals 15 residues. The V and J ends lost 7 bases and 0 bases, in that order; junction bases with no gene match: 9. The germline V gene encodes CDR1 MNHEY and CDR2 SVGAGI. The DNA for the CDR3 is TGTGCCAGCACCGGACAGGTTAGGGGCTCCTACGAGCAGTACTTC. The encoded protein is CASTGQVRGSYEQYF.

The chain carries TRBV6-5 and TRBJ1-3; D call uncertain. This CDR3 has 13 residues. Germline-derived CDR1 and CDR2 are MNHEY and SVGAGI. Trimming removed 6 bases from V and 0 bases from J, with 6 bases in between. This CDR3 reads CASRRDSGNTIYF. Written as DNA, the CDR3 is TGTGCCAGCAGACGGGACTCTGGAAACACCATATATTTT.

The chain couples TRBV28 to TRBJ2-7; 7 positions match TRBD1. With V trimmed by 8 bases and J by 3 bases, 19 bases remained unmatched. This CDR3 region has 17 residues. In germline, CDR1 is MDHEN, CDR2 SYDVKM. CDR3 amino acids: CASRSFGVQGRYYEQYF. DNA of the CDR3: TGTGCCAGCCGTTCTTTTGGGGTACAGGGGAGATACTACGAGCAGTACTTC.

This rearrangement joins TRBV7-9 to TRBJ2-2; 9 nucleotides match TRBD2. This CDR3 comprises 14 residues. Trimming removed 1 base from V and 6 bases from J; junction bases left unmatched: 0. Germline V gene data show CDR1 as SEHNR and CDR2 as FQNEAQ (reference sequence). The CDR3 nucleotides are TGTGCCAGCAGCTTAGGACTAGCGGCCGGGGAGCTGTTTTTT. Translated: CASSLGLAAGELFF.

The V gene is TRBV11-2, the J gene TRBJ1-1; D is perhaps TRBD1 (5 bases). The CDR3 runs 13 residues. V lost 4 bases and J lost 4, with 10 bases in between. CDR1 and CDR2 (germline): SGHAT, FQNNGV. In DNA form, the CDR3 reads TGTGCCAGCAGCTCGGGGGGAGGCACTGAAGCTTTCTTT. It encodes CASSSGGGTEAFF.

The V gene is TRBV30, the J gene TRBJ1-1; D is undetermined. The germline V and J ends were trimmed by 8 bases and 5 bases, with 21 bases remaining between them. CDR3 length equals 14 residues. CDR1 is GTSNPN and CDR2 is SVGIG in the germline V gene (reference sequence). The CDR3 coding sequence is TGTGCCGGTCTAAGCCTGGGCGCGGGGACTGAAGCTTTCTTT. Protein: CAGLSLGAGTEAFF.

This clone occurred a few times. At one of its ends the junction is not consistent with the germline gene, which may arise from a read error. The chain employs TRBV7-2 and TRBJ1-2; a weak D match, TRBD1 (5 bases). This CDR3 contains 14 residues. From germline, CDR1 is SGHTA and CDR2 FQGNSA. The CDR3: CASSLPGTNSGYTF. DNA for the CDR3: TGTGCCAGCAGCTTACCCGGGACTAACTCTGGCTACACCTTC.

The chain recombines TRBV20-1 with TRBJ2-1, with D tentatively TRBD1 (6 bases). CDR3 length: 14 amino acids. CDR1 is DFQATT, CDR2 SNEGSKA, per germline (reference sequence). Trimming left V 3 bases short and J 5 bases short, with 14 bases between. The CDR3 sequence is CSASETGRDNEQFF. The CDR3 region has the DNA TGCAGTGCTAGTGAGACAGGACGGGACAATGAGCAGTTCTTC.

The chain couples TRBV6-2 or TRBV6-3 to TRBJ2-7, with TRBD1 identical over 7 bases. Per the germline V gene, CDR1 is MNHEY and CDR2 is SVGEGT. The CDR3 spans 15 residues. V was pared by 8 bases and J by 2 bases, with 12 bases of the junction left unmatched. This CDR3 is CASRRGRDSTYEQYF. The CDR3 DNA follows: TGTGCCAGCCGCCGTGGTCGGGACAGCACCTACGAGCAGTACTTC.